This TCR beta chain stems from a study of TIL therapy for anti-PD-1-resistant metastatic lung cancer. Sequencing used immunoSEQ v3. Clones were sequenced by immunoSEQ multiplex PCR, and TCRdb holds only the in-frame ones, with some missing. The sample includes 6,000 or so clones, roughly 60% of them seen just once. Trimming pared 0 bases from V and 4 bases from J, leaving 13 bases between. The V gene's germline CDR1 is SGHNT and CDR2 YYREEE (reference sequence). The CDR3 consists of 16 residues. Documented time point: pre-treatment sample, taken before nivolumab and TIL therapy. Tumor tissue came from excised metastases, mostly pleural nodules or supraclavicular lymph nodes. This clone rates as medium-sized.

This material consisted of tumor tissue, taken at baseline. This rearrangement joins TRBV5-4 to TRBJ2-2; D possibly corresponds to TRBD1 (6 bases). This receptor was identified in a person aged 25 to 79 with non-small cell lung cancer. The CDR3 DNA is TGTGCCAGCAGCTTGGCCCCAGGGGCGGGCACCGGGGAGCTGTTTTTT. Translated: CASSLAPGAGTGELFF.